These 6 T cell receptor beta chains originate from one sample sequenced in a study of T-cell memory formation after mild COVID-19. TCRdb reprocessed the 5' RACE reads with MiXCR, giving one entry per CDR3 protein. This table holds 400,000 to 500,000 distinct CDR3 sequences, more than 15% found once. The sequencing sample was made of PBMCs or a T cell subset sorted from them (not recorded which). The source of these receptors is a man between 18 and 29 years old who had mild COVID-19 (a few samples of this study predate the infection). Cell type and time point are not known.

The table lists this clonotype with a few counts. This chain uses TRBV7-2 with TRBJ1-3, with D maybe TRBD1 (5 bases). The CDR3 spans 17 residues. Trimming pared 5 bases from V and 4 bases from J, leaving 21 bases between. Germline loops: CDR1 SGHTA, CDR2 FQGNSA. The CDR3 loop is CASSNRAGQRLGNTIYF. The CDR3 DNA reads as TGTGCCAGCAGCAACCGGGCGGGGCAGAGACTCGGAAACACCATATATTTT.

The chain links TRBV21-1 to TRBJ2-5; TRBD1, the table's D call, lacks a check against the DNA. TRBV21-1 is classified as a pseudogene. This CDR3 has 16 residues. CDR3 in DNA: TGTGCCAACCTACCGACAGGGGGGACTCCGGAGGAGACCCAGTACTTC. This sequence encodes CANLPTGGTPEETQYF.

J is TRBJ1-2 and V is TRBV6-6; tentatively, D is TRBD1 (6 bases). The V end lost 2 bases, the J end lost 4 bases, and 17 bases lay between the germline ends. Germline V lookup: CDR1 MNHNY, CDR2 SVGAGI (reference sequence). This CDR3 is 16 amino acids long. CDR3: CASSYIRPGQLYGYTF. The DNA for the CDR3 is TGTGCCAGCAGTTACATCAGACCGGGACAACTCTATGGCTACACCTTC.

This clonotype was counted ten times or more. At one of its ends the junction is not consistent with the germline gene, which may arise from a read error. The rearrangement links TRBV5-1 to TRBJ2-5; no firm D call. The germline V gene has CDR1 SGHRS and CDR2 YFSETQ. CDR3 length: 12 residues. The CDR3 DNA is TGTGCCAGCAGCTTAGACCAAGAGACCCAGTACTTC. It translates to CASSLDQETQYF.

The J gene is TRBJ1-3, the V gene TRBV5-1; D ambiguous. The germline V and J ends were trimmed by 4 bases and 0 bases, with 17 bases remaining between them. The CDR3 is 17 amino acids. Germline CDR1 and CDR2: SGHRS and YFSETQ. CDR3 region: CASSPDVSGPSGNTIYF. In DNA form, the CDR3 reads TGCGCCAGCAGCCCGGACGTTTCGGGTCCCTCTGGAAACACCATATATTTT.

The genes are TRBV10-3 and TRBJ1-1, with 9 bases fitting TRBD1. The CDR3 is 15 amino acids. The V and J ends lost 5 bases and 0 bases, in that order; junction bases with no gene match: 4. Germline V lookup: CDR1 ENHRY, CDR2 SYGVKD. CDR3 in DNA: TGTGCCATCAGTCCCGGGACAGGGATGAACACTGAAGCTTTCTTT. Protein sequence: CAISPGTGMNTEAFF.